This T cell receptor beta chain was sequenced in a study of T-cell memory formation after mild COVID-19. TCRdb re-analysed the 5' RACE reads in MiXCR, keeping a single row per CDR3 protein. The data show 350,000 to 450,000 distinct CDR3 sequences, with roughly 14% seen just once and about 22% held by the top ten. Sample share makes this clonotype medium-sized. What it binds is unknown. This CDR3 has 15 amino acids. The germline gives CDR1 MGHRA, CDR2 YSYEKL. V shed 4 bases and J 5 bases; nucleotides not matched to a gene: 4. Points from the study as a whole: Pre-infection memory harbored some responding clones, suggesting cross-reactive memory joined. CD4+ contracting clones were mainly CM and EM; CD8+ ones, EMRA.

The V and J genes are TRBV4-1 and TRBJ1-5; 11 nucleotides line up with TRBD1. Input material: PBMCs or a T cell subset sorted from them (not recorded which). The origin of this receptor is a man between 18 and 35 years old who had mild COVID-19 (a few samples of this study predate the infection). Cell type and time point are not known. The CDR3 sequence: CASSPGDRGYQPQHF. In DNA, the CDR3 is TGCGCCAGCAGCCCCGGGGACAGGGGGTATCAGCCCCAGCATTTT.